This TCR beta chain was identified in a study of blood T cells in healthy people across ages. Study conclusions and caveats: Fewer expanded clones and more diversity marked long-lived versus aged donors.

Germline V gives CDR1 SGHNT, CDR2 YENEEA. The CDR3 extends over 16 amino acids. Trimming removed 1 base at V and 6 bases at J, with 16 bases between. The authors ran a second PCR of roughly 7 to 11 cycles using a sample-barcoded 5' primer and a J-beta primer mix. Each cDNA molecule received a tag from a template-switch adaptor that had 12 random nucleotides. MiXCR was run by TCRdb on the 5' RACE reads, yielding one entry per CDR3 protein. In the table there are more than 450,000 distinct CDR3 sequences, roughly a quarter of which are singletons. As concerns this clonotype: Its matching antigen is unknown.

In addition, the sample was reused for a study of T cells of mothers and their children. That paper states: The study recruited a few healthy Caucasian mothers and their six children as donors. Versus unrelated pairs, overlap was slightly higher in related mother-child pairs, without reaching significance.

This sequence was found in a boy aged 2 to 10 in good health. The J gene is TRBJ1-5, the V gene TRBV11-3; D might be TRBD1 (5 bases). The sequenced sample was blood. CDR3 coding DNA: TGTGCCAGCAGCTTAGCCTCCCGGACGGGGGGTCAGCCCCAGCATTTT. Translating it yields CASSLASRTGGQPQHF.